This record looks at one T cell receptor beta chain sequence and its context. This sample was taken from a study of T-cell memory formation after mild COVID-19. The CDR3 is 16 amino acids. Germline values: CDR1 SGHDN, CDR2 FVKESK. V lost 2 bases and J lost 2, with 12 bases in between. TCRdb re-called the 5' RACE reads with MiXCR, one entry per CDR3 protein. This sample has roughly 400,000 distinct CDR3 sequences; approximately 18% occur once, and the top ten carry 20% to 25%. The TCR sequence derives from a man younger than 30 who had mild COVID-19 (a few samples of this study predate the infection). Cell type and time point are not known. J is TRBJ2-2 and V is TRBV14, with D perhaps matching TRBD1 (6 bases). Sequencing was carried out using PBMCs or a T cell subset sorted from them (not recorded which). The chain's CDR3 is CASSQWGRGNTGELFF. The CDR3 DNA follows: TGTGCCAGCAGCCAATGGGGCAGGGGAAACACCGGGGAGCTGTTTTTT.